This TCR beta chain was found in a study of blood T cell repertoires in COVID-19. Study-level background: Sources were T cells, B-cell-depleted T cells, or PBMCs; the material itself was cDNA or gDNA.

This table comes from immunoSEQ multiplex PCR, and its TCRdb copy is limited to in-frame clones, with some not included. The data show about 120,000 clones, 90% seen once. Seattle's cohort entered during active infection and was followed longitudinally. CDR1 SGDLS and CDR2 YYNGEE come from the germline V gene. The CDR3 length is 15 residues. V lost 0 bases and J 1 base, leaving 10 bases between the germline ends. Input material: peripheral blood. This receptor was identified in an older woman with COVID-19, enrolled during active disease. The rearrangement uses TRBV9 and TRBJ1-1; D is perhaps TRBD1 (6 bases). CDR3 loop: CASSVEGVRNTEAFF. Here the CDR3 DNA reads TGTGCCAGCAGCGTAGAGGGGGTCAGGAACACTGAAGCTTTCTTT.